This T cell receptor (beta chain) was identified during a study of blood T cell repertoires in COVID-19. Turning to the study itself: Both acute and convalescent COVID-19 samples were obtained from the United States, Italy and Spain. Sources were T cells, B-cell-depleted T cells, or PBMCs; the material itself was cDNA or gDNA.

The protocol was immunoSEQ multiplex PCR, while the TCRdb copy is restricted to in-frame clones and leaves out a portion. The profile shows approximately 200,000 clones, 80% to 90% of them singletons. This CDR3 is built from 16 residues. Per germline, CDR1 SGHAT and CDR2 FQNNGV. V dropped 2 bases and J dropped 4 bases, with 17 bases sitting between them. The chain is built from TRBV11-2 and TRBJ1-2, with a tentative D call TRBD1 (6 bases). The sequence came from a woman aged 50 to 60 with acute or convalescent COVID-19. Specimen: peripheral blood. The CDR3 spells CASSLSMGRGGYGYTF. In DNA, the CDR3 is TGTGCCAGCAGCTTAAGTATGGGACGAGGGGGCTATGGCTACACCTTC. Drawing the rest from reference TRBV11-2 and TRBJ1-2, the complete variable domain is EAGVAQSPRYKIIEKRQSVAFWCNPISGHATLYWYQQILGQGPKLLIQFQNNGVVDDSQLPKDRFSAERLKGVDSTLKIQPAKLEDSAVYLCASSLSMGRGGYGYTFGSGTRLTVV.